This TCR beta chain was identified in a study of T cell repertoires in cytomegalovirus infection. In this sample, this clonotype turned up many times. The antigen is unknown. TCRdb redid the calling of the reads with MiXCR, one entry per CDR3 protein. The sample has 510,000 or so distinct CDR3 sequences; less than 30% are singletons. Study findings and constraints: CMV-specific HLA-C-restricted TCR beta clonotypes dominated the ex vivo response.

The CDR3 is 14 amino acids. Germline values: CDR1 SGHTA, CDR2 FQGNSA. V gave up 2 bases and J gave up 3 bases, with 8 bases separating them. The TCR comes from a human donor in good health (CMV status not recorded). Some clones in this sample may be carry-over from other donors' samples. The chain employs TRBV7-2 and TRBJ1-5, with unresolved D. Sequences were obtained from PBMCs. The CDR3 loop is CASSLNGPNQPQHF. The CDR3 DNA follows: TGTGCCAGCAGCTTAAACGGGCCCAATCAGCCCCAGCATTTT.